Listed below are T cell receptor beta chains from one sample, sequenced in a study of patients and donors after allogeneic stem cell transplantation. Using its own MiXCR run on the RT-PCR reads, TCRdb lists one record per CDR3 protein. The sample has about 410,000 distinct CDR3 sequences, 16% seen once. Sequencing input: blood, either unsorted or a sorted T cell fraction (not recorded which). The source of these receptors is a human donor who was either an allogeneic HSCT recipient or a stem cell or donor lymphocyte infusion donor (not recorded which). It is not recorded whose cells these are; they may come from a transplant donor. CDR3s leave out the opening cysteine and the closing phenylalanine or tryptophan.

length | J | V | CDR3
13 | TRBJ2-2 | TRBV7-9 | ASSFGTSSPGELF
14 | TRBJ2-3 | TRBV7-9 | ASSRRLPASTDTQY
12 | TRBJ2-7 | TRBV12-3/TRBV12-4 | ASSFGRGVTEQY
13 | TRBJ2-2 | TRBV2 | ASSAIAEYTGELF
14 | TRBJ1-2 | TRBV24-1 | ATSGHTASHYYGYT
11 | TRBJ1-1 | TRBV20-1 | SALRRGKAEAF
13 | TRBJ2-7 | TRBV7-9 | ASSAAGLAFYEQY
11 | TRBJ2-7 | TRBV27 | ASSLDVHYEQY
12 | TRBJ1-3 | TRBV7-9 | ASSRGQGGNTIY
16 | TRBJ2-3 | TRBV11-1 | ASRATVSSRPSTDTQY
12 | TRBJ2-7 | TRBV16 | ASSSHRGLHEQY
13 | TRBJ2-5 | TRBV5-1 | ASCPRGTGSGTQY
9 | TRBJ2-5 | TRBV20-1 | SAKPPGLEH
13 | TRBJ2-1 | TRBV7-6 | ASSLGTGANNEQF
15 | TRBJ2-3 | TRBV28 | ASNPLGAFTVTDTQY
15 | TRBJ1-5 | TRBV11-3 | ASSLEGTVHSNQPQH
15 | TRBJ2-1 | TRBV15 | ATSMGTSGRGYNEQF
11 | TRBJ2-5 | TRBV6-1 | ASRFRGQETQY
12 | TRBJ1-2 | TRBV3-1 | ASSLLPVNYGYT
11 | TRBJ1-1 | TRBV20-1 | SARDPSRGEAF
10 | TRBJ2-7 | TRBV2 | ASSAEHYEQY
13 | TRBJ2-7 | TRBV9 | ASSPTSGGPYEQY
16 | TRBJ1-1 | TRBV20-1 | SASWNAGTGVMNTEAF
13 | TRBJ2-1 | TRBV20-1 | SARDRTSGLNEQF
13 | TRBJ2-6 | TRBV4-1 | ASSQPGSGANVLT
13 | TRBJ2-1 | TRBV9 | ASRGGGPSYNEQF
13 | TRBJ2-1 | TRBV29-1 | SVRLRDGGYNEQF
12 | TRBJ2-2 | TRBV12-3/TRBV12-4 | ASSRGVNTGELF
11 | TRBJ1-2 | TRBV5-1 | ASRMDINYGYT
12 | TRBJ2-5 | TRBV5-6 | ASSSGRGGETQY
10 | TRBJ2-2 | TRBV19 | ASRRYTGELF
13 | TRBJ1-1 | TRBV6-1 | ASRALGGGSRVAF
12 | TRBJ1-4 | TRBV29-1 | SVAVLIGDEKLF
13 | TRBJ1-1 | TRBV18 | ASSPPYRGYTEAF
13 | TRBJ1-4 | TRBV5-1 | ASSLPTGGDEKLF
13 | TRBJ2-3 | TRBV10-2 | ASRWTGAGADTQY
15 | TRBJ2-3 | TRBV10-3 | AISEGLAGSLTDTQY
12 | TRBJ1-2 | TRBV2 | ASTQGGGYYGYT
12 | TRBJ2-2 | TRBV6-1 | ATTGEILTGELF
11 | TRBJ2-3 | TRBV5-6 | ASSLVSTDTQY
14 | TRBJ2-1 | TRBV7-3 | ASSWGTGRSYNEQF
12 | TRBJ1-1 | TRBV5-1 | ASTSSTGGTEAF
16 | TRBJ1-3 | TRBV25-1 | ASSVIGGGQSSGNTIY
11 | TRBJ2-7 | TRBV27 | ASSEREPYEQY
12 | TRBJ2-5 | TRBV7-9 | ASSSLTVGETQY
16 | TRBJ2-3 | TRBV11-1 | ASSLLRNRGLSTDTQY
13 | TRBJ2-3 | TRBV4-1 | ASSHSGTVQDTQY
15 | TRBJ2-1 | TRBV24-1 | ATSDWGSGSSYNEQF
12 | TRBJ1-1 | TRBV29-1 | SVRTGGRNTEAF
12 | TRBJ2-5 | TRBV2 | ASQTDQKAKTQY
12 | TRBJ2-7 | TRBV20-1 | SALKREKNNEQY
13 | TRBJ2-1 | TRBV5-1 | ASSQREFSLVEQF
15 | TRBJ2-4 | TRBV7-9 | ASSSTSRDRVGNIQY
11 | TRBJ2-1 | TRBV30 | AWSVRLDNEQF
10 | TRBJ2-1 | TRBV6-1 | ASSDLRQNVF